The T cell receptor beta chain under discussion was sequenced for a study of blood T cell repertoires in COVID-19. In the study overall: There were acute and convalescent COVID-19 samples, and they came from the United States, Italy and Spain. The analysed material was cDNA or gDNA that came from T cells, B-cell-depleted T cells, or PBMCs.

How the authors handled the data: Amplifying reference gene primers gave estimates of nucleated cell counts. Using immunoSEQ multiplex PCR, the repertoire was profiled, and TCRdb retains in-frame clones only, with some absent. V, J and clone size derive from that table, while D and trimming were established from the DNA sequence. The table records approximately 230,000 clones, just over 85% of them present only once. CDR3 length: 17 amino acids. V was clipped by 2 bases and J by 2 bases; unmatched bases: 9. Germline V gives CDR1 MDHEN, CDR2 SYDVKM. The source material was peripheral blood. This receptor was taken from an older man with acute or convalescent COVID-19. V gene TRBV28 combines with J gene TRBJ1-1, with 9 bases lining up with TRBD1. The CDR3 nucleotides read TGTGCCAGCAGTTTAACACAGGGGGCGGGCCTAAACACTGAAGCTTTCTTT. Its protein product is CASSLTQGAGLNTEAFF.